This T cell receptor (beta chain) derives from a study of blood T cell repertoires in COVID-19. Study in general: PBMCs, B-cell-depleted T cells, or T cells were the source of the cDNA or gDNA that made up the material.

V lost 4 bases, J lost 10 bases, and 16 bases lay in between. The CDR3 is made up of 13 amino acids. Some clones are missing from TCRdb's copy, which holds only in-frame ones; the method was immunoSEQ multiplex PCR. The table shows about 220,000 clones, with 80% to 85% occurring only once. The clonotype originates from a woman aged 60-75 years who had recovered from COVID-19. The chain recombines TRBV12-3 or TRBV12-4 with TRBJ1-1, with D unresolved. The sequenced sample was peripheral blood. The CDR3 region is CASSSFLDRRAFF. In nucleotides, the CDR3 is TGTGCCAGCAGTTCCTTCCTAGACCGGAGAGCTTTCTTT.